The 25 T cell receptor beta chains listed next were all sequenced from one sample in a study of patients and donors after allogeneic stem cell transplantation. TCRdb re-called the RT-PCR reads with MiXCR, one entry per CDR3 protein. The profile shows about 960,000 distinct CDR3 sequences, over 15% of them singletons. The sequencing sample was made of blood, either unsorted or a sorted T cell fraction (not recorded which). The receptors were gathered from a human donor who was either an allogeneic HSCT recipient or a stem cell or donor lymphocyte infusion donor (not recorded which). It is not recorded whose cells these are; they may come from a transplant donor.

The sample holds a few counts of this clonotype. The gene calls are TRBV7-3 and TRBJ2-1, with TRBD2 matching 8 bases. In germline, CDR1 is SGHTA, CDR2 FQGTGA. CDR3 length equals 15 residues. V shed 5 bases and J 7 bases; nucleotides not matched to a gene: 10. The CDR3 DNA reads TGTGCCAGCAGCCCTACGGCAGGGACTAGTAATGAGCAGTTCTTC. It translates to CASSPTAGTSNEQFF.

This clonotype occurred many times. The chain is built from TRBV12-3 or TRBV12-4 and TRBJ2-5, with 8 nucleotides matching TRBD1. The V and J ends lost 1 base and 5 bases, in that order; junction bases with no gene match: 9. This CDR3 spans 16 amino acids. The CDR3 sequence: CASSLESGGVGETQYF. The CDR3 DNA sequence: TGTGCCAGCAGTTTAGAGTCAGGGGGCGTCGGGGAGACCCAGTACTTC.

In this sample, this clonotype turned up a few times. The chain is built from TRBV5-1 and TRBJ2-4, with D possibly TRBD2 on 5 matching bases. V gave up 4 bases and J gave up 7 bases, with 21 bases separating them. The CDR3 is 16 residues long. Germline V gives CDR1 SGHRS, CDR2 YFSETQ. The CDR3 DNA reads TGCGCCAGCAGCCCTTCTTTAGCGCGGACGGGGAACATTCAGTACTTC. Encoded protein: CASSPSLARTGNIQYF.

The J gene is TRBJ1-2, the V gene TRBV15; 8 positions match TRBD1. J was trimmed by 2 bases and V by 0 bases; bases with no gene match: 5. Germline-derived CDR1 and CDR2 are LNHNV and YYDKDF (reference sequence). The length of the CDR3 is 16 residues. The CDR3 nucleotides are TGTGCCACCAGCAGAGATGGGGGACAGGCGAACTATGGCTACACCTTC. It translates to CATSRDGGQANYGYTF.

The genes are TRBV12-3 or TRBV12-4 and TRBJ1-3, with D possibly matching TRBD1 (5 bases). V lost 4 bases and J 8 bases, leaving 18 bases between the germline ends. The CDR3 totals 15 residues. CDR3 sequence reads: CASSSTGTHRDTIYF. In DNA, the CDR3 is TGTGCCAGCAGTTCAACCGGGACCCACAGAGACACCATATATTTT.

The sample holds a few counts of this clonotype. The chain joins TRBV2 to TRBJ1-1, with 9 bases fitting TRBD1. This CDR3 region has 12 residues. CDR1 is SNHLY and CDR2 is FYNNEI in the germline V gene. V lost 6 bases and J lost 8; bases outside the gene matches: 4. CDR3: CASRGQGPEAFF. CDR3 nucleotide sequence: TGTGCCAGCAGAGGACAGGGGCCGGAAGCTTTCTTT.

This clonotype was counted between two and nine times. The chain couples TRBV6-5 to TRBJ1-4, with D possibly TRBD1 on 5 matching bases. This CDR3 comprises 17 residues. V lost 0 bases and J lost 0, with 11 bases in between. Germline CDR1 MNHEY, CDR2 SVGAGI. CDR3 DNA: TGTGCCAGCAGTTACTCGTGGCAGGGATCAACTAATGAAAAACTGTTTTTT. As protein: CASSYSWQGSTNEKLFF.

The genes are TRBV4-2 and TRBJ1-2; 8 nucleotides match TRBD1. CDR1 and CDR2 from the germline V gene are LGHNA and YNFKEQ. The CDR3 contains 16 residues. With V trimmed by 0 bases and J by 3 bases, 6 bases remained unmatched. The CDR3 region is CASSQDRGPRDYGYTF. CDR3 nucleotide sequence: TGTGCCAGCAGCCAAGACAGGGGGCCTAGGGACTATGGCTACACCTTC.

This clonotype came up a few times. The chain is built from TRBV6-5 and TRBJ1-2; D is unclear. V dropped 0 bases and J dropped 3 bases, with 14 bases sitting between them. CDR3 size: 16 residues. CDR1 MNHEY and CDR2 SVGAGI come from the germline V gene. Here the CDR3 DNA reads TGTGCCAGCAGTTACTCCAATTCTAATATCGACTATGGCTACACCTTC. It codes for CASSYSNSNIDYGYTF.

This chain uses TRBV5-4 with TRBJ2-1; TRBD2 aligns across 15 bases. CDR3 length: 19 amino acids. Unmatched junction bases numbered 5, after V lost 1 base and J lost 0 bases. The V gene's germline CDR1 is SGHNT and CDR2 YYREEE (reference sequence). In nucleotides, the CDR3 is TGTGCCAGCAGCTTGTTTGGGACTAGCGGGAGGCTCTCCTACAATGAGCAGTTCTTC. This codes for CASSLFGTSGRLSYNEQFF.

CDR3 DNA: TGCGCCAGCAGCGCGTACAGGGGGAAGACTGAAGCTTTCTTT. This encodes CASSAYRGKTEAFF. This rearrangement joins TRBV5-1 to TRBJ1-1; TRBD1 matches 8 bases. The CDR3 is made up of 14 amino acids. Germline CDR1 reads SGHRS; CDR2 reads YFSETQ. V shed 4 bases, J shed 5 bases, and the junction held 7 bases outside the gene matches.

The sample holds a few counts of this clonotype. This rearrangement joins TRBV10-3 to TRBJ2-1; TRBD2 aligns across 7 bases. This CDR3 region has 17 residues. V trimming: 6 bases; J trimming: 0 bases; junction bases outside the gene matches: 11. The germline CDR1 and CDR2 sequences are ENHRY and SYGVKD. CDR3 sequence: CAIRDPSGASSYNEQFF. The DNA for the CDR3 is TGTGCCATCAGAGACCCTAGCGGAGCGAGCTCCTACAATGAGCAGTTCTTC.

The V and J genes are TRBV10-3 and TRBJ2-1, with TRBD2 matching over 14 bases. Germline loops: CDR1 ENHRY, CDR2 SYGVKD. The CDR3 has 18 amino acids. V was clipped by 2 bases and J by 6 bases; unmatched bases: 9. The CDR3 sequence is CAISEVRLGLAGANEQFF. CDR3 DNA sequence: TGTGCCATCAGTGAGGTTCGCTTGGGACTAGCGGGAGCCAATGAGCAGTTCTTC.

This clonotype was observed a handful of times. The chain is built from TRBV7-9 and TRBJ2-7; D is undetermined. Germline CDR1 is SEHNR and CDR2 is FQNEAQ (reference sequence). Trimming cost V 4 bases and J 7 bases, with 23 bases left between them. The CDR3 length is 16 residues. This chain's CDR3 is CASSSPKTTIRREQYF. CDR3 coding DNA: TGTGCCAGCAGCTCCCCAAAAACCACGATCCGACGGGAGCAGTACTTC.

The chain is built from TRBV5-1 and TRBJ1-3, with TRBD1 identical over 7 bases. Per germline, CDR1 SGHRS and CDR2 YFSETQ. The CDR3 length is 17 residues. Trimming took 4 bases from V and 0 from J; bases not matched to a gene: 10. The CDR3 region is CASSLRQGSSSGNTIYF. CDR3 coding DNA: TGCGCCAGCAGCCTAAGACAGGGCTCGAGCTCTGGAAACACCATATATTTT.

There are a few counts of this clonotype. The V and J genes are TRBV29-1 and TRBJ2-5; TRBD1 agrees at 8 bases. V was pared by 6 bases and J by 5 bases, with 8 bases of the junction left unmatched. The CDR3 extends over 13 amino acids. The germline CDR1 and CDR2 sequences are SQVTM and ANQGSEA. The CDR3 protein is CSVDTRQGETQYF. The DNA of the CDR3 is TGCAGCGTAGACACCCGACAGGGGGAGACCCAGTACTTC. The full variable domain, completed using reference TRBV29-1 and TRBJ2-5, is SAVISQKPSRDICQRGTSLTIQCQVDSQVTMMFWYRQQPGQSLTLIATANQGSEATYESGFVIDKFPISRPNLTFSTLTVSNMSPEDSSIYLCSVDTRQGETQYFGPGTRLLVL.

This clonotype was recorded a few times. V is TRBV5-6 and J is TRBJ1-1; TRBD1 matches at 7 bases. Germline V gene lookup returns CDR1 SGHDT and CDR2 YYEEEE. Trimming at V came to 0 bases and at J to 3 bases, leaving 5 bases not matched to a gene. The CDR3 sequence is 15 residues long. The CDR3: CASSLVGRGDTEAFF. CDR3 sequence (DNA): TGTGCCAGCAGCTTGGTCGGCAGGGGGGACACTGAAGCTTTCTTT.

This clonotype appeared many times. The chain joins TRBV29-1 to TRBJ1-1; D remains ambiguous. With 8 bases removed from V and 2 bases from J, the gap between germline ends came to 12 bases. The CDR3 totals 12 residues. Germline lookup yields CDR1 SQVTM and CDR2 ANQGSEA. CDR3 sequence reads: CSWSAGNTEAFF. CDR3 DNA sequence: TGCAGCTGGTCAGCTGGAAACACTGAAGCTTTCTTT.

This clonotype was detected a few times. V is TRBV7-6 and J is TRBJ2-7; the match to TRBD1 covers 8 bases. The length of the CDR3 is 14 residues. Germline CDR1 and CDR2: SGHVS and FNYEAQ. The junction had 5 bases not matched to a gene; V was cut back by 5 bases and J by 2 bases. In DNA form, the CDR3 reads TGTGCCAGCAGCGCCACAGGGGGAACCTACGAGCAGTACTTC. The encoded protein is CASSATGGTYEQYF.

This chain joins TRBV4-2 and TRBJ2-7; 7 bases align to TRBD1. The germline gives CDR1 LGHNA, CDR2 YNFKEQ. The CDR3 is 13 amino acids. V trimming: 0 bases; J trimming: 9 bases; junction bases outside the gene matches: 5. This CDR3 is CASSQDVGQVQYF. Here the CDR3 DNA reads TGTGCCAGCAGCCAAGATGTCGGACAGGTGCAGTACTTC.

A note on this clonotype: A much more abundant neighbour one base away suggests this may be a read error. The rearrangement links TRBV5-1 to TRBJ1-1, with no clear D. The CDR3 has 12 amino acids. CDR1 SGHRS and CDR2 YFSETQ come from the germline V gene. Written as DNA, the CDR3 is TGCGCCAGCAGCTCGGACCTAACTGAAGCTATCTTT. Translation: CASSSDLTEAIF.

This clonotype was counted a few times. The chain employs TRBV7-2 and TRBJ1-1; the D gene is possibly TRBD1 (5 bases). Germline-derived CDR1 and CDR2 are SGHTA and FQGNSA. The germline V and J ends were trimmed by 5 bases and 5 bases, with 21 bases remaining between them. This CDR3 is 16 amino acids long. CDR3 in DNA: TGTGCCAGCAGCCCTCCAGGCGCCGGGAGGGGTACTGAAGCTTTCTTT. Its protein product is CASSPPGAGRGTEAFF.

This chain uses TRBV5-8 with TRBJ1-5, with D tentatively TRBD1 (5 bases). V lost 1 base and J lost 6, with 11 bases in between. Germline V gives CDR1 SGHTS, CDR2 YDEGEE. CDR3 length equals 14 residues. The CDR3 protein is CASSLSGRGQPQHF. The CDR3 DNA reads TGTGCCAGCAGCTTGTCAGGGCGCGGTCAGCCCCAGCATTTT.

About this clonotype itself: The junction departs from the called germline gene at one end, perhaps through a read error. The chain employs TRBV7-7 and TRBJ2-5, with 15 bases fitting TRBD2. Germline assignment: CDR1 SSHAT and CDR2 FNYEAQ (reference sequence). The length of the CDR3 is 19 residues. The CDR3 sequence is CASSAQGTSGGLYQETQYF. CDR3 bases: TGTGCTAGCAGCGCCCAAGGGACTAGCGGGGGGCTTTATCAAGAGACCCAGTACTTC.

This chain connects TRBV12-3 or TRBV12-4 to TRBJ1-5; 8 bases map to TRBD1. Trimming at V came to 1 base and at J to 1 base, leaving 6 bases not matched to a gene. The CDR3 runs 17 residues. CDR3 nucleotides: TGTGCCAGCAGTTTAGGGACAGGGAGGGTGAGCAATCAGCCCCAGCATTTT. Protein sequence: CASSLGTGRVSNQPQHF.